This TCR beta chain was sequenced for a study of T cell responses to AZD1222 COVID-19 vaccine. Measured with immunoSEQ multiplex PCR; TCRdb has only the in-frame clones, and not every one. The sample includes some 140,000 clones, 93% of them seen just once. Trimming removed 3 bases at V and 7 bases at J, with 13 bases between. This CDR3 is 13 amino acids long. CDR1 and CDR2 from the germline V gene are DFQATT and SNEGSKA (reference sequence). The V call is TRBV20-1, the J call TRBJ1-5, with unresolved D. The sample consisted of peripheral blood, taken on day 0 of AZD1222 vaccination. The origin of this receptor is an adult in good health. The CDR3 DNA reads TGCAGTGCTAGTCTCGGGGTTGGGCAGCCCCAGCATTTT. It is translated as CSASLGVGQPQHF.